The 28 T cell receptor beta chains presented below share a single source sample, sequenced in a study of T cell responses to AZD1222 COVID-19 vaccine. Here immunoSEQ multiplex PCR was the method, and the copy in TCRdb shows in-frame clones only, minus some. The data show 100,000 to 150,000 clones, 75% to 90% seen once. The source material was peripheral blood, sampled 28 days after the second AZD1222 dose. The receptors originated from an adult who received the AZD1222 COVID-19 vaccine.

This CDR3 reads CASSPPARFTEAFF. CDR3 nucleotides: TGTGCCAGCAGTCCCCCCGCGCGGTTTACTGAAGCTTTCTTT. This chain joins TRBV6-5 and TRBJ1-1; D remains unclear. The CDR3 loop spans 14 amino acids. V was cut by 5 bases and J by 5 bases, with 15 bases left in between. The germline gives CDR1 MNHEY, CDR2 SVGAGI.

The chain has TRBV3-1 (or the pseudogene TRBV3-2) and TRBJ1-2; D unclear. The germline CDR1 and CDR2 sequences are LGHDT and YNNKEL (reference sequence). The CDR3 contains 14 residues. Trimming took 3 bases from V and 4 from J, leaving 12 bases between them. The CDR3 nucleotides are TGTGCCAGCAGCCAGGGCTCAGTAGGCTATGGCTACACCTTC. This translates into CASSQGSVGYGYTF.

V usage is TRBV14 and J usage is TRBJ2-3, with D possibly matching TRBD2 (6 bases). CDR3 length equals 17 residues. Germline loops: CDR1 SGHDN, CDR2 FVKESK. The V end was cut by 1 base, the J end by 3 bases, with 17 bases between. Written as DNA, the CDR3 is TGTGCCAGCAGCCAAGTTTTGGCCGGGAGAAAAACAGATACGCAGTATTTT. It yields the protein CASSQVLAGRKTDTQYF.

The CDR3 bases are TGTGCCAGCAGCTTAGAGGGACTAGCGGAAAACAATGAGCAGTTCTTC. It translates to CASSLEGLAENNEQFF. The chain links TRBV11-3 to TRBJ2-1; 11 nucleotides match TRBD2. The CDR3 is made up of 16 amino acids. J gave up 5 bases and V 0 bases, and 3 bases lay outside the gene matches. In germline, CDR1 is SGHNT, CDR2 YENEEA.

This clone appeared a single time. The V gene is TRBV5-1, the J gene TRBJ2-1; a weak D match, TRBD2 (6 bases). The V gene lost 0 bases and the J gene lost 5 bases, with 12 bases spanning the gap. The CDR3 covers 15 residues. Per the germline V gene, CDR1 is SGHRS and CDR2 is YFSETQ. CDR3 amino acids: CASSLAGTVDNEQFF. The CDR3 DNA reads as TGCGCCAGCAGCTTGGCCGGGACTGTAGACAATGAGCAGTTCTTC. The full variable domain, in which reference TRBV5-1 and TRBJ2-1 provide the parts outside the CDR3, is KAGVTQTPRYLIKTRGQQVTLSCSPISGHRSVSWYQQTPGQGLQFLFEYFSETQRNKGNFPGRFSGRQFSNSRSEMNVSTLELGDSALYLCASSLAGTVDNEQFFGPGTRLTVL.

The V gene is TRBV10-3, the J gene TRBJ2-7; TRBD1 matches 8 bases. Trimming cost V 6 bases and J 5 bases; bases outside gene matches: 6. Germline CDR1 reads ENHRY; CDR2 reads SYGVKD. This CDR3 has 13 amino acids. The CDR3 loop is CAISLTGEDEQYF. The CDR3 nucleotides are TGTGCCATCAGCCTGACAGGGGAGGACGAGCAGTACTTC.

The chain joins TRBV5-6 to TRBJ2-5; 8 bases agree with TRBD1. This CDR3 is built from 15 residues. Trimming at V came to 2 bases and at J to 4 bases, leaving 7 bases not matched to a gene. CDR1 and CDR2 from the germline V gene are SGHDT and YYEEEE. The CDR3, as DNA: TGTGCCAGCAGCTTAGGGCAGGGGGCAGGAGAGACCCAGTACTTC. It codes for CASSLGQGAGETQYF.

The chain carries TRBV7-8 and TRBJ2-7; possible D gene TRBD2, 6 bases. The V end was cut by 5 bases, the J end by 3 bases, with 14 bases between. The CDR3 has 14 amino acids. Germline V gives CDR1 SGHVS, CDR2 FQNEAQ. This chain's CDR3 is CASSPRDGSYEQYF. Written as DNA, the CDR3 is TGTGCCAGCAGCCCAAGAGACGGGAGCTACGAGCAGTACTTC.

The V and J genes are TRBV7-2 and TRBJ2-5; D is unresolved. The V and J ends lost 7 bases and 2 bases respectively, with 17 bases between them. Looked up from germline, CDR1 is SGHTA and CDR2 is FQGNSA. The CDR3 runs to 15 residues. The CDR3 sequence: CASKTLAASQETQYF. CDR3 coding DNA: TGTGCCAGCAAAACTCTCGCGGCGTCACAAGAGACCCAGTACTTC.

The chain uses TRBV7-9 and TRBJ2-1; 8 bases map to TRBD1. Per the germline V gene, CDR1 is SEHNR and CDR2 is FQNEAQ (reference sequence). This CDR3 is 14 amino acids long. V was clipped by 4 bases and J by 10 bases; unmatched bases: 9. CDR3 sequence (DNA): TGTGCCAGCAGCTCTAAGACAGGGGCCGGGGAGCAGTTCTTC. Encoded protein: CASSSKTGAGEQFF.

The CDR3 protein is CASSSAGLAGTYEQYF. The CDR3 nucleotides read TGTGCCAGTAGTTCGGCGGGACTAGCGGGGACCTACGAGCAGTACTTC. The chain recombines TRBV19 with TRBJ2-7, with 13 bases that match TRBD2. The junction had 6 bases not matched to a gene; V was cut back by 5 bases and J by 2 bases. Germline loops: CDR1 LNHDA, CDR2 SQIVND (reference sequence). There are 16 residues in the CDR3. The full variable domain, completed using reference TRBV19 and TRBJ2-7, is DGGITQSPKYLFRKEGQNVTLSCEQNLNHDAMYWYRQDPGQGLRLIYYSQIVNDFQKGDIAEGYSVSREKKESFPLTVTSAQKNPTAFYLCASSSAGLAGTYEQYFGPGTRLTVT.

The V gene is TRBV21-1, the J gene TRBJ2-7; the tabulated D call, TRBD2, remains unverified against the DNA. TRBV21-1 is a pseudogene. The CDR3 consists of 15 residues. The DNA for the CDR3 is TGTGCCAGCAGCAAGGAGGGGGGGGATCGGGACGAGCAGTACTTC. The encoded protein is CASSKEGGDRDEQYF.

CDR3 nucleotides: TGTGCCAGCAGCTCAACAGGGGCCCTCTATGGCTACACCTTC. Translating gives CASSSTGALYGYTF. V gene TRBV11-2 combines with J gene TRBJ1-2; 7 nucleotides align to TRBD1. The germline gives CDR1 SGHAT, CDR2 FQNNGV. There are 14 residues in the CDR3. After removal of 4 bases from V and 4 bases from J, the junction contained 6 bases not matched to a gene. Full variable domain (missing parts from reference TRBV11-2 and TRBJ1-2): EAGVAQSPRYKIIEKRQSVAFWCNPISGHATLYWYQQILGQGPKLLIQFQNNGVVDDSQLPKDRFSAERLKGVDSTLKIQPAKLEDSAVYLCASSSTGALYGYTFGSGTRLTVV.

The gene calls are TRBV9 and TRBJ1-2; D perhaps matches TRBD1 (5 bases). With 3 bases removed from V and 7 bases from J, the gap between germline ends came to 10 bases. The germline V gene encodes CDR1 SGDLS and CDR2 YYNGEE. CDR3 length equals 12 residues. CDR3 protein: CASSGQRTGYTF. The CDR3 region has the DNA TGTGCCAGCAGCGGACAGCGAACTGGCTACACCTTC.

This clone was observed once. The chain is built from TRBV24-1 and TRBJ1-4, with 7 positions matching TRBD1. V dropped 8 bases and J dropped 8; count of bases not matched to a gene: 4. The germline CDR1 and CDR2 sequences are KGHDR and SFDVKD. The CDR3 has 12 residues. The CDR3 bases are TGTGCCACCACGGGACAGAGGGAAAAACTGTTTTTT. Its protein product is CATTGQREKLFF.

CDR3 residues: CASSDQLQLGANEQFF. The DNA of the CDR3 is TGTGCCAGCAGTGACCAACTACAATTGGGCGCCAATGAGCAGTTCTTC. The V call is TRBV6-1, the J call TRBJ2-1; D is unclear. Trimming left V 3 bases short and J 6 bases short, with 18 bases between. CDR1 and CDR2 (germline): MNHNS, SASEGT. This CDR3 spans 16 amino acids.

This clone was seen only once. The chain uses TRBV7-9 and TRBJ1-6; unclear D gene. Trimming stripped 3 bases from V and 10 bases from J, with 10 bases between. CDR1 is SEHNR, CDR2 FQNEAQ, per germline (reference sequence). The CDR3 length is 13 residues. The CDR3 DNA is TGTGCCAGCAGCTTGTACTCCCAGTCACCCCTCCACTTT. Translating gives CASSLYSQSPLHF.

The V gene is TRBV3-1 (or the pseudogene TRBV3-2), the J gene TRBJ2-3; TRBD2 matches at 7 bases. V shed 3 bases, J shed 2 bases, and the junction held 11 bases outside the gene matches. The CDR3 has 17 amino acids. Germline CDR1 LGHDT, CDR2 YNNKEL (reference sequence). CDR3 sequence: CASSQDYFRGVTDTQYF. The CDR3 nucleotides read TGTGCCAGCAGCCAGGACTACTTCCGGGGGGTCACAGATACGCAGTATTTT.

Only one count was recorded for this clone. This sequence joins TRBV6-5 and TRBJ2-3; 7 nucleotides line up with TRBD2. The trim removed 0 bases at V and 5 bases at J, leaving 5 bases unmatched. Germline CDR1 MNHEY, CDR2 SVGAGI. This CDR3 is 15 amino acids long. CDR3 DNA: TGTGCCAGCAGTTACTCTCCGGGAGGCAAAGATACGCAGTATTTT. Its translation: CASSYSPGGKDTQYF.

This clone is a singleton in its sample. The gene calls are TRBV9 and TRBJ1-1; possibly TRBD1 for D (5 bases). The CDR3 consists of 12 residues. V lost 5 bases and J lost 1, with 6 bases in between. Germline CDR1 and CDR2: SGDLS and YYNGEE. The CDR3 sequence is CASSGGNTEAFF. CDR3 nucleotides: TGTGCCAGCAGTGGGGGGAACACTGAAGCTTTCTTT. Full variable domain (missing parts from reference TRBV9 and TRBJ1-1): DSGVTQTPKHLITATGQRVTLRCSPRSGDLSVYWYQQSLDQGLQFLIQYYNGEERAKGNILERFSAQQFPDLHSELNLSSLELGDSALYFCASSGGNTEAFFGQGTRLTVV.

The genes are TRBV9 and TRBJ2-2; perhaps TRBD2 as D (5 bases). V dropped 1 base and J dropped 6 bases, with 22 bases sitting between them. The CDR3 has 18 amino acids. The germline V gene encodes CDR1 SGDLS and CDR2 YYNGEE. The chain's CDR3 is CASSVSPEGRWSAGELFF. The CDR3, as DNA: TGTGCCAGCAGCGTATCCCCCGAGGGTCGGTGGTCAGCCGGGGAGCTGTTTTTT.

The chain couples TRBV6-6 to TRBJ1-5; D not resolved. Germline lookup yields CDR1 MNHNY and CDR2 SVGAGI (reference sequence). V was shortened by 8 bases and J by 3 bases, with 11 bases between the two germline ends. The CDR3 covers 13 residues. This chain's CDR3 is CASVAQVNQPQHF. CDR3 DNA: TGTGCCAGCGTGGCGCAGGTCAATCAGCCCCAGCATTTT.

V is TRBV6-5 and J is TRBJ2-4; a weak D match, TRBD1 (5 bases). The CDR3 is 15 residues long. V lost 2 bases to trimming and J lost 0 bases, with 8 bases between them. The germline CDR1 and CDR2 sequences are MNHEY and SVGAGI. CDR3 DNA: TGTGCCAGCAGTTACACAACAGGAGCCAAAAACATTCAGTACTTC. Its translation: CASSYTTGAKNIQYF.

V gene TRBV19 combines with J gene TRBJ2-3, with D maybe TRBD2 (6 bases). Deletions cut 6 bases from V and 2 bases from J, with 15 bases between. CDR1 and CDR2 (germline): LNHDA, SQIVND (reference sequence). CDR3 length equals 15 residues. CDR3 DNA sequence: TGTGCCAGTAGCCCCGGACTACCCTTCACAGATACGCAGTATTTT. Translation gives CASSPGLPFTDTQYF.

This clone was counted a single time. This chain links TRBV4-2 with TRBJ2-7; no clear D. V lost 0 bases and J 2 bases, leaving 11 bases between the germline ends. Germline CDR1 reads LGHNA; CDR2 reads YNFKEQ. The CDR3 extends over 15 amino acids. CDR3 sequence: CASSQERRSPYEQYF. The CDR3 coding sequence is TGTGCCAGCAGCCAAGAAAGGCGATCTCCCTACGAGCAGTACTTC.

The chain couples TRBV27 to TRBJ1-2; D perhaps matches TRBD1 (6 bases). The CDR3 is made up of 14 amino acids. With 7 bases removed from V and 8 bases from J, the gap between germline ends came to 20 bases. CDR1 is MNHEY, CDR2 SMNVEV, per germline (reference sequence). The CDR3 region is CASTGTSPPWGYTF. The DNA for the CDR3 is TGTGCCAGCACAGGGACATCTCCTCCTTGGGGCTACACCTTC.

The chain is built from TRBV10-3 and TRBJ2-3; TRBD2 agrees at 11 bases. The CDR3 is 15 residues long. The V gene end was trimmed by 6 bases and the J gene end by 1 base; junction bases not matched to a gene: 3. Germline V gene sequence: CDR1 ENHRY, CDR2 SYGVKD. The CDR3 DNA reads TGTGCCATCAGCCCACTAGCGGGGGGCACAGATACGCAGTATTTT. The encoded protein is CAISPLAGGTDTQYF.

This clone has more than one count but fewer than ten. The V call is TRBV7-2, the J call TRBJ2-7, with 8 bases identical to TRBD2. The germline V gene encodes CDR1 SGHTA and CDR2 FQGNSA. V lost 4 bases to trimming and J lost 3 bases; unmatched junction nucleotides: 8. The CDR3 is 15 amino acids. CDR3 nucleotide sequence: TGTGCCAGCAGCTCGATCGGGACTAGTAGCTACGAGCAGTACTTC. It is translated as CASSSIGTSSYEQYF.